This is a list of T cell receptor beta chains from one sample in a study of T cell repertoires in cytomegalovirus infection. TCRdb called the reads again in MiXCR, with one record for every CDR3 protein. The table records 500,000 to 600,000 distinct CDR3 sequences, about 17% of them present only once. Sequenced input: CD8+ T cells from PBMCs. All receptors come from a human donor in good health (CMV status not recorded). Some clones in this sample may be carry-over from other donors' samples. Both conserved end residues are part of each CDR3. A D gene is named only where the DNA matches it firmly. Rows give clone size only sometimes, using once, few, many, or a class for an expanded clone.

V gene	J gene	clone size	D gene	CDR3 protein	CDR3 DNA
TRBV7-2	TRBJ2-5	many	.	CASSLGGPGGFQETQYF	TGTGCCAGCAGCTTGGGGGGGCCAGGGGGTTTCCAAGAGACCCAGTACTTC
TRBV19	TRBJ1-2	many	.	CGSWTASSNGYTF	TGTGGCAGCTGGACCGCCAGCTCCAATGGCTACACCTTC
TRBV7-8	TRBJ2-1	many	.	CASSFEAYNEQFF	TGTGCCAGCAGTTTTGAAGCCTACAATGAGCAGTTCTTC
TRBV9	TRBJ2-5	few	.	CASSSGTRQYF	TGTGCCAGCAGCTCCGGGACACGGCAGTACTTC
TRBV5-6	TRBJ2-7	many	.	CASSLGGLHEQYF	TGTGCCAGCAGCTTGGGAGGGCTCCACGAGCAGTACTTC
TRBV11-2	TRBJ2-7	.	.	CASSLALQYEQYF	TGTGCCAGCAGCTTAGCTTTACAGTACGAGCAGTACTTC
TRBV12-3/TRBV12-4	TRBJ2-1	many	TRBD2	CASSPTSGGGNEQFF	TGTGCCAGCAGTCCGACTAGCGGGGGTGGGAATGAGCAGTTCTTC
TRBV24-1	TRBJ1-4	few	.	CATSEGPGGLNEKLFF	TGTGCCACCAGTGAGGGGCCTGGCGGTCTAAATGAAAAACTGTTTTTT
TRBV12-3/TRBV12-4	TRBJ2-1	many	.	CASSHQANEQFF	TGTGCCAGCAGTCACCAAGCTAATGAGCAGTTCTTC
TRBV7-8	TRBJ1-5	many	.	CASSWTLQGRNQPQHF	TGTGCCAGCAGCTGGACCCTACAGGGACGCAATCAGCCCCAGCATTTT
TRBV7-9	TRBJ1-2	many	.	CASSLEDSYYTF	TGTGCCAGCAGCTTAGAAGACAGTTACTACACCTTC
TRBV14	TRBJ1-1	.	.	CASSQDQWAFGLGTEAFF	TGTGCCAGCAGCCAAGATCAGTGGGCTTTCGGGCTTGGGACTGAAGCTTTCTTT
TRBV24-1	TRBJ2-2	.	TRBD1	CATSNRDRDLPSRYTGELFF	TGTGCCACCAGTAACCGGGACAGGGACCTTCCCAGCCGATACACCGGGGAGCTGTTTTTT
TRBV19	TRBJ1-4	many	TRBD1	CATYPVPGQGPEKLFF	TGTGCCACTTACCCAGTCCCGGGACAGGGTCCTGAAAAACTGTTTTTT
TRBV6-6	TRBJ1-4	.	.	CASTHTPNEKLFF	TGTGCCAGCACTCATACCCCGAATGAAAAACTGTTTTTT
TRBV6-5	TRBJ2-7	few	.	CASSYSFTQPGPIYEQYF	TGTGCCAGCAGTTACTCGTTTACTCAGCCCGGACCCATCTACGAGCAGTACTTC
TRBV6-5	TRBJ1-2	many	TRBD1	CASRKTGTPDGYTF	TGTGCCAGCAGGAAGACAGGGACCCCCGATGGCTACACCTTC
TRBV4-2	TRBJ1-2	.	.	CASSSSGASTF	TGTGCCAGCAGCTCGTCGGGGGCGAGCACCTTC
TRBV28	TRBJ1-5	.	.	CASSPSVADFSNQPQHF	TGTGCCAGCAGTCCTTCGGTGGCAGACTTTTCCAATCAGCCCCAGCATTTT
TRBV7-2	TRBJ2-1	many	.	CASTLGYEQFF	TGTGCCAGCACTCTCGGGTATGAGCAGTTCTTC
TRBV7-8	TRBJ1-1	many	.	CASSFGGTLMNTEAFF	TGTGCCAGCAGCTTTGGGGGGACGCTGATGAACACTGAAGCTTTCTTT
TRBV7-2	TRBJ1-5	.	.	CASSPRVNQPQHF	TGTGCCAGCAGCCCCAGGGTAAATCAGCCCCAGCATTTT
TRBV7-9	TRBJ1-1	.	.	CASTRGGDTEAFF	TGTGCCAGCACTCGGGGCGGGGACACTGAAGCTTTCTTT
TRBV5-1	TRBJ2-7	.	.	CASSLDSLYEQYF	TGCGCCAGCAGCTTGGACAGTTTATACGAGCAGTACTTC
TRBV12-3/TRBV12-4	TRBJ2-1	many	.	CASSPQWGASLDNNEQFF	TGTGCCAGCAGCCCCCAATGGGGGGCATCCCTGGATAACAATGAGCAGTTCTTC
TRBV11-2	TRBJ1-1	many	.	CASGRQGKTEAFF	TGTGCCAGCGGGAGGCAGGGTAAGACTGAAGCTTTCTTT
TRBV20-1	TRBJ2-4	.	.	CSARAQLAKNIQYF	TGCAGTGCTAGAGCACAATTAGCCAAAAACATTCAGTACTTC
TRBV20-1	TRBJ1-6	.	TRBD1	CSVRPDRDNSPIHF	TGCAGTGTTAGGCCGGACAGGGATAATTCACCCATCCACTTT
TRBV7-9	TRBJ2-1	few	.	CASSQEGNRDEQFF	TGTGCCAGCAGCCAGGAGGGGAACCGAGATGAGCAGTTCTTC
TRBV4-1	TRBJ2-7	.	.	CASSQTPGTGDYEQYF	TGCGCCAGCAGCCAAACCCCCGGGACGGGGGACTACGAGCAGTACTTC
TRBV6-6	TRBJ2-3	many	TRBD1	CASSPGTGVLLPTDTQYF	TGTGCCAGCAGTCCCGGGACAGGGGTCCTCCTCCCCACAGATACGCAGTATTTT
TRBV27	TRBJ1-4	.	TRBD1	CASSPRDRGGEKLFF	TGTGCCAGCAGTCCTCGGGACAGGGGAGGAGAAAAACTGTTTTTT
TRBV15	TRBJ2-7	.	.	CATSRERLSYEQYF	TGTGCCACCAGCAGAGAACGACTCTCGTACGAGCAGTACTTC
TRBV5-5	TRBJ1-1	.	.	CASSLGGRGAFF	TGTGCCAGCAGCTTGGGGGGCAGGGGAGCTTTCTTT
TRBV12-3/TRBV12-4	TRBJ2-1	many	TRBD2	CASSFGGRGDEQFF	TGTGCCAGCAGTTTCGGCGGGAGGGGGGATGAGCAGTTCTTC
TRBV4-1	TRBJ2-3	many	TRBD1	CASSQEFTGTGAPDTQYF	TGCGCCAGCAGCCAAGAATTCACCGGGACAGGGGCTCCAGATACGCAGTATTTT